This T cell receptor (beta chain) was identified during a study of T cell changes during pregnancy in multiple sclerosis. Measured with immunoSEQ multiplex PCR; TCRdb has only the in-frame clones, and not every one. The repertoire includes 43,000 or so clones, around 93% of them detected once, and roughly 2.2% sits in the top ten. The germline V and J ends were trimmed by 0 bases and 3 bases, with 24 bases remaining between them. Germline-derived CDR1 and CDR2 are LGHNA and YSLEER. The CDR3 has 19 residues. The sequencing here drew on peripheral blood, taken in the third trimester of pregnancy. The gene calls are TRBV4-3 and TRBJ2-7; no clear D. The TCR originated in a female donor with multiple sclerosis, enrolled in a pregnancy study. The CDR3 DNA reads TGCGCCAGCAGCCAAGACGTGATAGCCGAAGATACACTTTACTACGAGCAGTACTTC. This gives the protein CASSQDVIAEDTLYYEQYF.